This T cell receptor beta chain came from a study of T cells in Graves' hyperthyroidism and ophthalmopathy. This CDR3 has 13 residues. Trimming took 5 bases from V and 4 from J, leaving 11 bases between them. From germline, CDR1 is SGHTA and CDR2 FQGNSA. Uncontrolled infection, other autoimmune disease, pregnancy or lactation barred patients from enrollment. What was amplified from RNA transcripts were TCR beta CDR3 regions. Researchers ran a first-round RT-PCR on the TCR CDR3 using the HTBI primer set. MiXCR, applied by TCRdb to the multiplex PCR reads, yields one record per CDR3 protein. The repertoire holds over 250,000 distinct CDR3 sequences, with around 25% as singletons.

The V gene is TRBV7-2, the J gene TRBJ1-1, with D unclear. Sequences were obtained from blood. This receptor was identified in a man aged 40-55 years with Graves' hyperthyroidism that later progressed to Graves' ophthalmopathy. CDR3: CASSLSDRTEAFF. The CDR3 nucleotides read TGTGCCAGCAGCCTGTCGGACCGCACTGAAGCTTTCTTT.